What follows is one T cell receptor beta chain and its context. Its antigen is undetermined. The PCR used 60 Vbeta and 13 Jbeta primers. Sequencing used immunoSEQ multiplex PCR; TCRdb keeps in-frame clones, though not all of them. The sample has approximately 160,000 clones; about 73% are singletons. The sample originates from a study of cytomegalovirus exposure and HLA in healthy donors. Notes on the study in general: Cytomegalovirus-associated status was assigned to fewer than 200 TCR beta chains. Later on, a genetic analysis was performed. It linked a missense variant in DCLRE1C with V- and J-gene trimming of TCR beta. An observed cluster of highly shared sequence variants was recorded as a likely sequencing artifact.

Sample: PBMCs. This clonotype originated in a woman aged 45 to 65 in good health and CMV-seropositive.

The CDR3 nucleotides are TGTGCCAGCAGCCCCATCGGCGGGGGGGCCGGTGAGCAGTTCTTC. It codes for CASSPIGGGAGEQFF. V is TRBV7-8 and J is TRBJ2-1, with TRBD2 matching over 9 bases. Germline values: CDR1 SGHVS, CDR2 FQNEAQ. The CDR3 length is 15 residues. The V and J ends lost 5 bases and 9 bases, in that order; junction bases with no gene match: 11.